This T cell receptor (beta chain) was obtained from a study of long-term antiretroviral therapy in people with HIV. Study-level results: Missing from the dataset were any data on ART adherence, viral resistance or therapy changes.

In the case of this clone: Antigen unknown.

PBMC samples from each donor numbered at least one pre-ART and at least two post-ART. Survey-level immunoSEQ v3.0 assays were run. Some clones are missing from TCRdb's copy, which holds only in-frame ones; the method was immunoSEQ multiplex PCR. The sample holds 15,000 to 20,000 clones, approximately 84% seen once. The source is a man younger than 35 with HIV. The material sequenced was unsorted PBMCs, taken 0.9 years after starting antiretroviral therapy.

CDR3 residues: CASSYYPGIDTGELFF. CDR3 bases: TGTGCCAGCAGTTACTATCCGGGAATCGACACCGGGGAGCTGTTTTTT. The rearrangement uses TRBV6-5 and TRBJ2-2; D is perhaps TRBD2 (5 bases). Between the trimmed V and J ends, which lost 1 base and 3 bases, there was a span of 12 bases. The germline V gene has CDR1 MNHEY and CDR2 SVGAGI. The CDR3 covers 16 residues.